The 20 T cell receptor beta chains below all came from one sample that was sequenced in a study of T cells in Graves' hyperthyroidism and ophthalmopathy. From RNA transcripts, TCR beta CDR3 regions were amplified. First-round RT-PCR targeting the TCR CDR3 was performed with the HTBI primer set. TCRdb fed the multiplex PCR reads into MiXCR, producing one record per CDR3 protein. The data hold about 590,000 distinct CDR3 sequences, with approximately 15% observed a single time. Sequences were obtained from blood. The receptors originated from a woman aged 18-30 years with Graves' ophthalmopathy.

This clonotype was recorded a few times. The chain uses TRBV20-1 and TRBJ1-2; D is unclear. The CDR3 is 15 amino acids. The V end lost 3 bases, the J end lost 4 bases, and 18 bases lay between the germline ends. Germline V gives CDR1 DFQATT, CDR2 SNEGSKA (reference sequence). CDR3 region: CSARGLRVSLYGYTF. CDR3 DNA sequence: TGCAGTGCTAGGGGCTTGCGGGTATCCCTCTATGGCTACACCTTC.

This clonotype was detected many times. The chain uses TRBV20-1 and TRBJ1-3; D gene ambiguous. The length of the CDR3 is 15 residues. Germline values: CDR1 DFQATT, CDR2 SNEGSKA (reference sequence). The germline V and J ends were trimmed by 0 bases and 3 bases, with 12 bases remaining between them. CDR3 coding DNA: TGCAGTGCTAGAGATTGGCGATCGTATGGAAACACCATATATTTT. This encodes CSARDWRSYGNTIYF.

There are many counts of this clonotype. The V call is TRBV5-5, the J call TRBJ2-7, with no clear D. Between the trimmed V and J ends, which lost 2 bases and 3 bases, there was a span of 15 bases. CDR3 size: 15 residues. The germline gives CDR1 SGHKS, CDR2 YYEKEE (reference sequence). The CDR3, as DNA: TGTGCCAGCAGCTTTGCCCCGCAGGAGAACTACGAGCAGTACTTC. Translation gives CASSFAPQENYEQYF.

This rearrangement joins TRBV9 to TRBJ1-2; 8 nucleotides agree with TRBD1. V trimming: 7 bases; J trimming: 2 bases; junction bases outside the gene matches: 13. This CDR3 is built from 16 residues. Germline-derived CDR1 and CDR2 are SGDLS and YYNGEE. The CDR3 DNA reads as TGTGCCAGCGGCGGGACAGGCAGGGGCTCCAACTATGGCTACACCTTC. It translates to CASGGTGRGSNYGYTF.

This clonotype came up many times. For the CDR3, the DNA is TGTGCCAGCAGCTTAGGGGGTAATCAAGATACGCAGTATTTT. This sequence encodes CASSLGGNQDTQYF. The chain carries TRBV7-2 and TRBJ2-3; D gene unclear. The CDR3 spans 14 residues. V gave up 1 base and J gave up 5 bases, with 10 bases separating them. The V gene's germline CDR1 is SGHTA and CDR2 FQGNSA.

This clonotype has a count of ten or more. The chain carries TRBV6-1 and TRBJ2-5; 7 nucleotides align to TRBD2. From germline, CDR1 is MNHNS and CDR2 SASEGT. The V and J ends lost 6 bases and 4 bases, in that order; junction bases with no gene match: 11. This CDR3 is 15 amino acids long. CDR3 DNA sequence: TGTGCCAGCAGCTACCCAGGGACGGGGGGAGAGACCCAGTACTTC. Residues: CASSYPGTGGETQYF.

CDR3 in DNA: TGCAGTGCTTCGCCGCCGGGACAGAGGACAGATACGCAGTATTTT. Translated: CSASPPGQRTDTQYF. The rearrangement joins TRBV20-1 to TRBJ2-3; the match to TRBD1 covers 7 bases. CDR1 DFQATT and CDR2 SNEGSKA come from the germline V gene (reference sequence). The length of the CDR3 is 15 residues. V was pared by 5 bases and J by 3 bases, with 11 bases of the junction left unmatched.

V and J are TRBV19 and TRBJ1-3; no firm D call. The germline CDR1 and CDR2 sequences are LNHDA and SQIVND (reference sequence). The V end was cut by 9 bases, the J end by 0 bases, with 15 bases between. CDR3 length equals 15 residues. CDR3 coding DNA: TGTGCCAGCCGCCAGGACCCTAGCTCTGGAAACACCATATATTTT. As protein: CASRQDPSSGNTIYF. Filled out from reference TRBV19 and TRBJ1-3, the complete variable domain reads DGGITQSPKYLFRKEGQNVTLSCEQNLNHDAMYWYRQDPGQGLRLIYYSQIVNDFQKGDIAEGYSVSREKKESFPLTVTSAQKNPTAFYLCASRQDPSSGNTIYFGEGSWLTVV.

This clonotype was found many times. This rearrangement joins TRBV19 to TRBJ1-1; D gene uncertain. V gave up 1 base and J gave up 5 bases, with 5 bases separating them. The germline V gene has CDR1 LNHDA and CDR2 SQIVND (reference sequence). This CDR3 is 12 amino acids long. In DNA, the CDR3 is TGTGCCAGTAGTATAGCTGGGACTGAAGCTTTCTTT. Translating it yields CASSIAGTEAFF. The full variable domain, rest sourced from reference TRBV19 and TRBJ1-1, is DGGITQSPKYLFRKEGQNVTLSCEQNLNHDAMYWYRQDPGQGLRLIYYSQIVNDFQKGDIAEGYSVSREKKESFPLTVTSAQKNPTAFYLCASSIAGTEAFFGQGTRLTVV.

This clonotype has just a few counts. The J gene is TRBJ2-7, the V gene TRBV4-1, with D possibly TRBD2 on 7 matching bases. The CDR3 is 19 amino acids. Between the trimmed V and J ends, which lost 0 bases and 3 bases, there was a span of 24 bases. Germline V gene sequence: CDR1 MGHRA, CDR2 YSYEKL. This CDR3 reads CASSQDPRRGRASDYEQYF. The CDR3 nucleotides are TGCGCCAGCAGCCAAGATCCGCGAAGGGGGAGGGCCTCTGACTACGAGCAGTACTTC.

This clonotype was recorded a few times. The chain links TRBV19 to TRBJ2-3; D possibly corresponds to TRBD2 (6 bases). The CDR3 runs to 17 residues. The V end lost 5 bases, the J end lost 2 bases, and 20 bases lay between the germline ends. In germline, CDR1 is LNHDA, CDR2 SQIVND (reference sequence). The CDR3 spells CASSPNLDSGPTDTQYF. In DNA, the CDR3 is TGTGCCAGTAGTCCGAACCTAGATAGCGGACCCACAGATACGCAGTATTTT.

A few counts support this clonotype. The chain has TRBV7-3 and TRBJ2-1; no firm D call. This CDR3 has 15 residues. Trimming took off 2 bases at V and 4 bases at J, with 12 bases between the two ends. Germline V gene lookup returns CDR1 SGHTA and CDR2 FQGTGA. The CDR3 reads CASSLPGIGYNEQFF. CDR3 nucleotides: TGTGCCAGCAGCTTACCCGGTATCGGGTACAATGAGCAGTTCTTC.

On this clonotype itself: This sequence may be a read error, since a much larger clone differs from it by one base. The V and J genes are TRBV20-1 and TRBJ2-1; no clear D. The V gene's germline CDR1 is DFQATT and CDR2 SNEGSKA (reference sequence). The ends were cut back, 1 base at V and 5 bases at J, with 6 bases in the middle. This CDR3 region has 12 residues. CDR3 sequence: CSARGSHNEQFF. In nucleotides, the CDR3 is TGCAGTGCTAGAGGGTCCCACAATGAGCAGTTCTTC.

This clonotype was counted ten times or more. The chain recombines TRBV28 with TRBJ1-5; D ambiguous. The ends were cut back, 3 bases at V and 3 bases at J, with 6 bases in the middle. The CDR3 sequence is 13 residues long. Germline V CDR1 and CDR2: MDHEN, SYDVKM. The CDR3 loop is CASSLTNNQPQHF. The CDR3 region has the DNA TGTGCCAGCAGTTTGACGAACAATCAGCCCCAGCATTTT.

The gene calls are TRBV6-2 or TRBV6-3 and TRBJ2-3, with D perhaps matching TRBD2 (6 bases). Germline V CDR1 and CDR2: MNHEY, SVGEGT. Trimming stripped 6 bases from V and 2 bases from J, with 21 bases between. The CDR3 runs 17 residues. As DNA, the CDR3 is TGTGCCAGCAGCTCTCTCCTGCGGGGAGAACACACAGATACGCAGTATTTT. It translates to CASSSLLRGEHTDTQYF.

This clonotype has a count of ten or more. The rearrangement links TRBV7-8 to TRBJ2-3; 10 nucleotides align to TRBD2. V was pared by 2 bases and J by 2 bases, with 10 bases of the junction left unmatched. Germline V CDR1 and CDR2: SGHVS, FQNEAQ. The CDR3 consists of 18 residues. The CDR3 DNA sequence: TGTGCCAGCAGCTTAAGGGTCCCTAGCGGGGGCCTCACAGATACGCAGTATTTT. Translation gives CASSLRVPSGGLTDTQYF.

This clonotype has a count of ten or more. Written as DNA, the CDR3 is TGTGCCAGCAGTCCAGTCGGACAACATCGGTCCTACAATGAGCAGTTCTTC. Encoded protein: CASSPVGQHRSYNEQFF. The chain recombines TRBV6-1 with TRBJ2-1; D is possibly TRBD1 (5 bases). CDR1 is MNHNS and CDR2 is SASEGT in the germline V gene. CDR3 length equals 17 residues. The ends were cut back, 5 bases at V and 1 base at J, with 18 bases in the middle.

This clonotype was counted at least ten times. The chain recombines TRBV12-3 or TRBV12-4 with TRBJ1-6, with 8 bases aligning to TRBD1. This CDR3 is built from 16 residues. Trimming cost V 6 bases and J 2 bases; bases outside gene matches: 6. The CDR3 region has the DNA TGTGCCAGCAGCCGAGGACAGGGACCCTATAATTCACCCCTCCACTTT. It codes for CASSRGQGPYNSPLHF.

There are many counts of this clonotype. The gene calls are TRBV18 and TRBJ2-3; D call uncertain. The CDR3 contains 15 residues. Germline loops: CDR1 KGHSH, CDR2 LQKENI. Trimming removed 2 bases at V and 1 base at J, with 10 bases between. CDR3 protein: CASSPESLRTDTQYF. The CDR3 nucleotides are TGTGCCAGCTCACCAGAGAGTCTACGCACAGATACGCAGTATTTT.

In this sample, this clonotype turned up many times. The chain employs TRBV11-3 and TRBJ2-3; D is ambiguous. V lost 2 bases to trimming and J lost 2 bases, with 11 bases between them. The CDR3 covers 15 residues. CDR1 SGHNT and CDR2 YENEEA come from the germline V gene. The CDR3 region has the DNA TGTGCCAGCAGCTTATCGGGTACTAACACAGATACGCAGTATTTT. Translation: CASSLSGTNTDTQYF.